Listed here are 29 T cell receptor beta chains from one sample, sequenced in a study of neurological immune-mediated disorders. Each CDR3 protein is one row after TCRdb ran MiXCR on the 5' RACE reads. Among approximately 26,000 distinct CDR3 sequences listed, 3.3% were seen once. The sample was PBMCs. The origin of the receptors is a woman in her thirties with multiple sclerosis.

The V and J genes are TRBV7-9 and TRBJ2-1; D gene unclear. The length of the CDR3 is 13 residues. Trimming removed 1 base at V and 9 bases at J, with 10 bases between. Germline CDR1 reads SEHNR; CDR2 reads FQNEAQ (reference sequence). CDR3 in amino acids: CASSLDPDGEQFF. CDR3 DNA: TGTGCCAGCAGCTTAGACCCGGACGGTGAGCAGTTCTTC.

This clonotype was found many times. V and J are TRBV5-1 and TRBJ2-4, with 7 bases identical to TRBD1. There are 15 residues in the CDR3. CDR1 and CDR2 (germline): SGHRS, YFSETQ. V lost 0 bases, J lost 9 bases, and 9 bases stayed unmatched. The DNA of the CDR3 is TGCGCCAGCAGCTTGGACGGACAGGCCCAAAGCATTCAGTACTTC. This encodes CASSLDGQAQSIQYF.

This clonotype has a count of ten or more. The genes are TRBV5-6 and TRBJ2-3; D uncertain. V lost 2 bases and J lost 3, with 7 bases in between. CDR1 and CDR2 from the germline V gene are SGHDT and YYEEEE. This CDR3 is built from 13 residues. This CDR3 is CASSFLGTDTQYF. CDR3 nucleotides: TGTGCCAGCAGCTTCCTAGGAACAGATACGCAGTATTTT.

The sample holds many counts of this clonotype. The chain employs TRBV20-1 and TRBJ2-1; D is ambiguous. The CDR3 totals 10 residues. Germline V lookup: CDR1 DFQATT, CDR2 SNEGSKA (reference sequence). Deletions cut 8 bases from V and 6 bases from J, with 8 bases between. The CDR3 nucleotides are TGCAGTACCATGCTCAATGAGCAGTTCTTC. This codes for CSTMLNEQFF.

This clonotype has a count of ten or more. Since a much larger clone is just one base distant, this may be a read error. V is TRBV4-3 and J is TRBJ2-7, with 15 bases matching TRBD2. Trimming cost V 3 bases and J 7 bases; bases outside gene matches: 10. Germline-derived CDR1 and CDR2 are LGHNA and YSLEER. The CDR3 runs 17 residues. Written as DNA, the CDR3 is TGCGCCAGCAGCCAGGGACTAGCGGGAGGAATGCGCGAAGAGCAGTACTTC. This codes for CASSQGLAGGMREEQYF.

This clonotype came up many times. The V call is TRBV12-3 or TRBV12-4, the J call TRBJ2-5; 15 positions agree with TRBD2. This CDR3 has 16 amino acids. Trimming removed 3 bases from V and 5 bases from J; junction bases left unmatched: 4. The CDR3 loop is CASSFPGLAGGETQYF. CDR3 in DNA: TGTGCCAGCAGTTTCCCGGGACTAGCGGGAGGTGAGACCCAGTACTTC.

The sample holds many counts of this clonotype. This sequence joins TRBV12-3 or TRBV12-4 and TRBJ2-1, with 9 bases matching TRBD2. V was pared by 3 bases and J by 5 bases, with 8 bases of the junction left unmatched. This CDR3 contains 16 residues. CDR3 residues: CASSFGAGGTHNEQFF. CDR3 coding DNA: TGTGCCAGCAGTTTTGGAGCGGGAGGAACCCACAATGAGCAGTTCTTC.

This clonotype was observed at least ten times. V is TRBV10-2 and J is TRBJ2-7, with TRBD2 matching over 7 bases. With V trimmed by 10 bases and J by 7 bases, 13 bases remained unmatched. The germline V gene has CDR1 WSHSY and CDR2 SAAADI. This CDR3 spans 13 amino acids. The CDR3, as DNA: TGCGCCACCGGACTAGGAGGGCTGGTGGAGCAGTACTTC. Amino acids: CATGLGGLVEQYF.

In its sample, this clonotype was seen many times. The chain carries TRBV4-3 and TRBJ2-3; 7 bases map to TRBD2. Germline assignment: CDR1 LGHNA and CDR2 YSLEER. Germline trimming cut 4 bases from V and 2 bases from J; bases unmatched to any gene: 12. This CDR3 comprises 17 residues. CDR3 sequence reads: CASSPGPQRGFTDTQYF. The CDR3 region has the DNA TGCGCCAGCAGCCCTGGCCCCCAGCGGGGATTCACAGATACGCAGTATTTT.

Comments on this clonotype: This sequence may be a read error, since a much larger clone differs from it by one base. This chain joins TRBV7-9 and TRBJ2-4; D uncertain. Germline assignment: CDR1 SEHNR and CDR2 FQNEAQ (reference sequence). This CDR3 region has 14 residues. Trimming left V 1 base short and J 10 bases short, with 14 bases between. This CDR3 reads CASSLGPSSKIQYF. For the CDR3, the DNA is TGTGCCAGCAGCTTAGGGCCCTCAAGCAAAATTCAGTACTTC.

This clonotype was recorded many times. The CDR3 loop is CASRVSQGTEAFF. The CDR3, as DNA: TGCGCCAGCAGAGTTTCACAGGGGACTGAAGCTTTCTTT. This chain joins TRBV5-1 and TRBJ1-1, with 7 bases lining up with TRBD1. V gave up 5 bases and J gave up 5 bases; unmatched junction bases: 6. The CDR3 totals 13 residues. The germline V gene has CDR1 SGHRS and CDR2 YFSETQ.

This clonotype was counted ten times or more. This chain joins TRBV7-9 and TRBJ2-7, with D unresolved. Trimming stripped 1 base from V and 1 base from J, with 8 bases between. CDR3 length: 14 amino acids. In germline, CDR1 is SEHNR, CDR2 FQNEAQ (reference sequence). CDR3 amino acids: CASSLEDGSYEQYF. The CDR3 coding sequence is TGTGCCAGCAGCTTAGAGGACGGATCCTACGAGCAGTACTTC.

At least ten counts were recorded for this clonotype. The genes are TRBV18 and TRBJ1-3; D is undetermined. This CDR3 comprises 14 residues. CDR1 is KGHSH and CDR2 is LQKENI in the germline V gene. Trimming removed 2 bases from V and 0 bases from J, with 5 bases in between. The CDR3 sequence: CASSPEGSGNTIYF. The CDR3 bases are TGTGCCAGCTCACCAGAAGGCTCTGGAAACACCATATATTTT.

This clonotype is judged medium-sized (0.01 to 0.1%). The rearrangement uses TRBV10-3 and TRBJ1-2, with TRBD1 as a possible D gene (6 bases). Germline CDR1 and CDR2: ENHRY and SYGVKD. V was cut by 5 bases and J by 5 bases, with 12 bases left in between. The length of the CDR3 is 13 residues. The CDR3 DNA is TGTGCCATCAGTCCAGGGGATTCTTATGGCTACACCTTC. Its protein is CAISPGDSYGYTF.

The chain is built from TRBV11-2 and TRBJ2-1; TRBD1 matches at 8 bases. The CDR3 has 15 residues. Trimming took 5 bases from V and 1 from J; bases not matched to a gene: 4. Germline CDR1 SGHAT, CDR2 FQNNGV. The CDR3 nucleotides read TGTGCCAGCAGCCATGGACAGGGATCCTACAATGAGCAGTTCTTC. Protein sequence: CASSHGQGSYNEQFF. Supplemented by reference TRBV11-2 and TRBJ2-1, the full variable domain reads EAGVAQSPRYKIIEKRQSVAFWCNPISGHATLYWYQQILGQGPKLLIQFQNNGVVDDSQLPKDRFSAERLKGVDSTLKIQPAKLEDSAVYLCASSHGQGSYNEQFFGPGTRLTVL.

The chain uses TRBV7-2 and TRBJ2-1; 14 nucleotides line up with TRBD2. Germline CDR1 SGHTA, CDR2 FQGNSA. Trimming at V came to 5 bases and at J to 7 bases, leaving 7 bases not matched to a gene. This CDR3 comprises 16 residues. The CDR3 reads CASSHRTSGGLNEQFF. The CDR3 DNA reads TGTGCCAGCAGCCACCGGACTAGCGGGGGGTTAAATGAGCAGTTCTTC.

This clonotype was picked up many times. This chain links TRBV18 with TRBJ2-1; 8 bases are a match to TRBD2. The CDR3 is made up of 17 amino acids. CDR1 is KGHSH, CDR2 LQKENI, per germline. The trim removed 3 bases at V and 0 bases at J, leaving 7 bases unmatched. The CDR3 here is CASSPGGGPSSYNEQFF. The CDR3, as DNA: TGTGCCAGCTCACCCGGGGGGGGCCCGAGCTCCTACAATGAGCAGTTCTTC.

On this clonotype itself: Since a much larger clone is just one base distant, this may be a read error. The rearrangement links TRBV12-3 or TRBV12-4 to TRBJ1-5, with 12 bases identical to TRBD1. The CDR3 is made up of 14 amino acids. The DNA for the CDR3 is TGTGCCAGCAGATCCGGGACAGGGGGCCAGCCCCAGAATTTT. Residues: CASRSGTGGQPQNF.

Turning to this clonotype: This may be a read error, as it is one base from a much larger clone. This sequence joins TRBV20-1 and TRBJ1-5; perhaps TRBD1 as D (5 bases). The CDR3 runs to 15 residues. Germline V CDR1 and CDR2: DFQATT, SNEGSKA (reference sequence). The CDR3 region is CSSRIGGVGNQPQHF. The CDR3 DNA follows: TGCAGTTCTAGAATCGGGGGGGTTGGTAATCAGCCCCAGCATTTT.

This clonotype came up many times. The CDR3 DNA is TGTGCCAGCAGTTTCAGGGGAGAGGGGCTCGGGGGCCGTGACCAAGAGACCCAGTACTTC. Its translation: CASSFRGEGLGGRDQETQYF. The chain has TRBV28 and TRBJ2-5; D tentatively fits TRBD1 or TRBD2 (6 bases each). In germline, CDR1 is MDHEN, CDR2 SYDVKM. This CDR3 comprises 20 residues. The V end lost 3 bases, the J end lost 0 bases, and 26 bases lay between the germline ends.

In its sample, this clonotype was seen many times. This sequence joins TRBV7-2 and TRBJ1-6, with TRBD1 as a possible D gene (5 bases). V lost 3 bases and J lost 6, with 12 bases in between. Germline lookup yields CDR1 SGHTA and CDR2 FQGNSA. The CDR3 loop spans 15 amino acids. CDR3 coding DNA: TGTGCCAGCAGCTTTGCCGGGGCCGGTAATTCACCCCTCCACTTT. This codes for CASSFAGAGNSPLHF.

This clonotype was detected ten times or more. The rearrangement links TRBV20-1 to TRBJ2-1, with TRBD2 identical over 10 bases. The V gene's germline CDR1 is DFQATT and CDR2 SNEGSKA (reference sequence). Losses at the gene ends were 3 bases for V and 12 bases for J; bases not matched to a gene: 14. The CDR3 has 15 amino acids. Here the CDR3 DNA reads TGCAGTGCTAGGTGGACTAGCGGTCAGGATGGGGGGCAGTTCTTC. This gives the protein CSARWTSGQDGGQFF.

Ten or more counts support this clonotype. The rearrangement joins TRBV6-5 to TRBJ1-2, with a possible D match to TRBD1 (5 bases). CDR1 is MNHEY, CDR2 SVGAGI, per germline. V gave up 6 bases and J gave up 4 bases, with 15 bases separating them. The CDR3 has 14 amino acids. CDR3 nucleotides: TGTGCCAGCAGCATCTCAGGGATGTCCTATGGCTACACCTTC. Translation gives CASSISGMSYGYTF.

There are many counts of this clonotype. The CDR3 protein is CASSLSGGAYNEQFF. CDR3 nucleotide sequence: TGTGCCAGCTCCCTTAGCGGGGGGGCCTACAATGAGCAGTTCTTC. The V call is TRBV18, the J call TRBJ2-1; 11 bases line up with TRBD2. CDR3 length: 15 amino acids. Germline CDR1 is KGHSH and CDR2 is LQKENI. The ends lost 6 bases at V and 2 bases at J; junction bases unmatched: 3.

This clonotype occurred many times. This may stem from a read error, because a much larger clone lies one nucleotide away. The chain recombines TRBV5-1 with TRBJ1-2; the D gene is possibly TRBD1 (5 bases). In germline, CDR1 is SGHRS, CDR2 YFSETQ. CDR3 length: 15 amino acids. With 4 bases removed from V and 4 bases from J, the gap between germline ends came to 17 bases. The CDR3 sequence: CASSMDGKGIYGYTF. In nucleotides, the CDR3 is TGCGCCAGCAGCATGGATGGAAAGGGGATCTATGGCTACACCTTC. Using reference TRBV5-1 and TRBJ1-2 for the parts outside the CDR3, the full variable domain is KAGVTQTPRYLIKTRGQQVTLSCSPISGHRSVSWYQQTPGQGLQFLFEYFSETQRNKGNFPGRFSGRQFSNSRSEMNVSTLELGDSALYLCASSMDGKGIYGYTFGSGTRLTVV.

By frequency in the sample, this clonotype is medium-sized (0.01 to 0.1%). The chain has TRBV5-1 and TRBJ2-7, with TRBD2 identical over 9 bases. Per germline, CDR1 SGHRS and CDR2 YFSETQ. The length of the CDR3 is 15 residues. The V segment lost 0 bases and the J segment 2 bases; nucleotides outside the gene matches: 3. This CDR3 reads CASSLVLAGTYEQYF. The CDR3 nucleotides are TGCGCCAGCAGCTTGGTCCTAGCGGGAACCTACGAGCAGTACTTC.

This clonotype was counted ten times or more. This chain joins TRBV5-5 and TRBJ2-7, with D maybe TRBD1 (5 bases). Trimming removed 6 bases at V and 2 bases at J, with 18 bases between. This CDR3 comprises 15 residues. CDR1 is SGHKS and CDR2 is YYEKEE in the germline V gene (reference sequence). DNA of the CDR3: TGTGCCAGCACCTTCGGACGACAGAACGCCTACGAGCAGTACTTC. Translation gives CASTFGRQNAYEQYF.

This clonotype was detected ten times or more. CDR3 nucleotide sequence: TGCGCCAGCAGCCAAGATCCCCAGGGAAGGCAGTACTTC. Its protein product is CASSQDPQGRQYF. The rearrangement uses TRBV4-1 and TRBJ2-7; weak D call: TRBD1 (5 bases). The CDR3 covers 13 residues. CDR1 is MGHRA and CDR2 is YSYEKL in the germline V gene. The V and J ends lost 0 bases and 9 bases respectively, with 12 bases between them.

This clonotype appeared many times. This rearrangement joins TRBV11-3 to TRBJ2-5; D call uncertain. Trimming took off 6 bases at V and 2 bases at J, with 16 bases between the two ends. Germline-derived CDR1 and CDR2 are SGHNT and YENEEA. This CDR3 is built from 15 residues. This chain's CDR3 is CASRFTGLLQETQYF. As DNA, the CDR3 is TGTGCCAGCAGATTCACCGGGTTACTTCAAGAGACCCAGTACTTC.